Listed below are T cell receptor beta chains from one sample, sequenced in a study of T cells in pancreatic ductal adenocarcinoma. The assay was immunoSEQ multiplex PCR, and TCRdb's table has in-frame clones only and misses some. Among about 98,000 clones listed, around 96% were seen once. The source material was PBMCs. These receptors were obtained from a human donor with pancreatic ductal adenocarcinoma. Both conserved end residues are part of each CDR3. A D gene is named only where the DNA matches it firmly. Part of the rows lack a size; the others show once, few, many or a class for expanded clones.

J: TRBJ1-1; D: TRBD1; V: TRBV19; size: NA; DNA: TGTGCCAGTAGTATCACAGGGGGCCATATGAACACTGAAGCTTTCTTT; CDR3: CASSITGGHMNTEAFF
J: TRBJ2-5; D: NA; V: TRBV7-3; size: once; DNA: TGTGCCAGCAGCTTAAGTGGGATTCAGGGAAGAGAGACCCAGTACTTC; CDR3: CASSLSGIQGRETQYF
J: TRBJ2-7; D: NA; V: TRBV7-6; size: once; DNA: TGTGCCAGCAGTCCCTCAGAAGTCGAAATAAAGCAGTACTTC; CDR3: CASSPSEVEIKQYF
J: TRBJ1-1; D: NA; V: TRBV18; size: once; DNA: TGTGCCAGCTCACCACTCCTCTCTAGGAGTTACACTGAAGCTTTCTTT; CDR3: CASSPLLSRSYTEAFF
J: TRBJ2-3; D: TRBD2; V: TRBV28; size: NA; DNA: TGTGCCAGTACCCCCGGGACTAGCGGGAGCTCGCGTGTCACAGATACGCAGTATTTT; CDR3: CASTPGTSGSSRVTDTQYF
J: TRBJ1-4; D: NA; V: TRBV9; size: NA; DNA: TGTGCCAGCAGCGTAACCCAGGGAAGTAATGAAAAACTGTTTTTT; CDR3: CASSVTQGSNEKLFF
J: TRBJ2-5; D: NA; V: TRBV11-2; size: NA; DNA: TGTGCCAGCACCGGGGGACTGATAGAGACCCAGTACTTC; CDR3: CASTGGLIETQYF
J: TRBJ2-4; D: TRBD2; V: TRBV6-5; size: NA; DNA: TGTGCCAGCAGTTACTCCTGGGAGGGAGCCAAAAACATTCAGTACTTC; CDR3: CASSYSWEGAKNIQYF
J: TRBJ2-6; D: NA; V: TRBV4-2; size: NA; DNA: TGTGCCAGCAGTCCAACTAGCCAGAAGGCTGGGGCCAACGTCCTGACTTTC; CDR3: CASSPTSQKAGANVLTF
J: TRBJ1-5; D: TRBD1; V: TRBV28; size: NA; DNA: TGTGCCAGCAGTTTAATCAGGACAGGGGTTAGGGGGGACAATCAGCCCCAGCATTTT; CDR3: CASSLIRTGVRGDNQPQHF
J: TRBJ2-5; D: TRBD1; V: TRBV7-9; size: NA; DNA: TGTGCCAGCAGCCCCTGGGGACAGGTCGATGAAGAGACCCAGTACTTC; CDR3: CASSPWGQVDEETQYF
J: TRBJ2-2; D: TRBD1; V: TRBV7-9; size: once; DNA: TGTGCCAGCAGTCGGGACAGGGAAGGCGGGGAGCTGTTTTTT; CDR3: CASSRDREGGELFF
J: TRBJ1-5; D: NA; V: TRBV18; size: NA; DNA: TGTGCCAGCTCCCCCCCGCAGGGAAGCAATCAGCCCCAGCATTTT; CDR3: CASSPPQGSNQPQHF
J: TRBJ2-6; D: NA; V: TRBV5-1; size: NA; DNA: TGCGCCAGCAGCTTGGAGGCCGGGTCTGGGGCCAACGTCCTGACTTTC; CDR3: CASSLEAGSGANVLTF
J: TRBJ2-6; D: NA; V: TRBV19; size: NA; DNA: TGTGCCAGTAGTATAGGGAGCTCTGGGGCCAACGTCCTGACTTTC; CDR3: CASSIGSSGANVLTF
J: TRBJ2-5; D: TRBD2; V: TRBV9; size: NA; DNA: TGTGCCAGCAGCCCCAGACTAGCGGGAGGGCCGGGAAGAGAGACCCAGTACTTC; CDR3: CASSPRLAGGPGRETQYF
J: TRBJ1-1; D: TRBD1; V: TRBV15; size: NA; DNA: TGTGCCACCAGCCGTTGGCAGGGGGACACTGAAGCTTTCTTT; CDR3: CATSRWQGDTEAFF
J: TRBJ2-7; D: NA; V: TRBV5-4; size: NA; DNA: TGTGCCAGCAGCTTGGTCGCGGCCGGGGGCGAGCAGTACTTC; CDR3: CASSLVAAGGEQYF
J: TRBJ2-3; D: NA; V: TRBV7-9; size: NA; DNA: TGTGCCAGCAGCCCCGACACCCACACAGATACGCAGTATTTT; CDR3: CASSPDTHTDTQYF
J: TRBJ2-5; D: TRBD1; V: TRBV18; size: NA; DNA: TGTGCCAGCTCACCAGGACAGGGGGCGAGGGAGACCCAGTACTTC; CDR3: CASSPGQGARETQYF
J: TRBJ2-1; D: TRBD2; V: TRBV27; size: NA; DNA: TGTGCCAGCAGTCCGTCTAGCGGGATCGCCTACAATGAGCAGTTCTTC; CDR3: CASSPSSGIAYNEQFF
J: TRBJ2-1; D: TRBD2; V: TRBV15; size: NA; DNA: TGTGCCACCAGCAGGAGGGGGAGCGGGAGGAACAATGAGCAGTTCTTC; CDR3: CATSRRGSGRNNEQFF
J: TRBJ2-1; D: NA; V: TRBV7-7; size: NA; DNA: TGTGCTAGCAGCCAAGGGGTAAACGCCTACAATGAGCAGTTCTTC; CDR3: CASSQGVNAYNEQFF
J: TRBJ1-4; D: NA; V: TRBV28; size: once; DNA: TGTGCCAGCTACCCAGCTACAGGTTATAATGAAAAACTGTTTTTT; CDR3: CASYPATGYNEKLFF
J: TRBJ1-2; D: NA; V: TRBV9; size: NA; DNA: TGTGCCAGCAGCCCCGGGGTGGGAGGCGGCTACACCTTC; CDR3: CASSPGVGGGYTF
J: TRBJ1-1; D: TRBD1; V: TRBV10-2; size: NA; DNA: TGCGCCAGCAGCCAAAGGACAGGGAGGGAGGTTGAAGCTTTCTTT; CDR3: CASSQRTGREVEAFF
J: TRBJ2-7; D: NA; V: TRBV7-3; size: NA; DNA: TGTGCCAGCAGCTTAAGCCCGATCGGCGAGCAGTACTTC; CDR3: CASSLSPIGEQYF
J: TRBJ2-7; D: TRBD2; V: TRBV10-3; size: once; DNA: TGTGCCATCCGTCCAGCCCGGGAGGCAACCTACGAGCAGTACTTC; CDR3: CAIRPAREATYEQYF
J: TRBJ2-5; D: TRBD2; V: TRBV28; size: NA; DNA: TGTGCCAGCGCGTGGTGGGGGGGAGCTAGCCAAGAGACCCAGTACTTC; CDR3: CASAWWGGASQETQYF
J: TRBJ2-2; D: NA; V: TRBV6-5; size: NA; DNA: TGTGCCAGCATCGGGAGATGGGCCGGGGAGCTGTTTTTT; CDR3: CASIGRWAGELFF
J: TRBJ2-2; D: NA; V: TRBV28; size: NA; DNA: TGTGCCAGCAGTGCCCCGGGTACTACAGGCGGGGAGCTGTTTTTT; CDR3: CASSAPGTTGGELFF
J: TRBJ2-5; D: NA; V: TRBV7-8; size: NA; DNA: TGTGCCAGCAGCGGCTATAGCGGACAAGAGACCCAGTACTTC; CDR3: CASSGYSGQETQYF
J: TRBJ2-1; D: NA; V: TRBV28; size: NA; DNA: TGTGCCTCCGAGTTGTACAATGAGCAGTTCTTC; CDR3: CASELYNEQFF
J: TRBJ2-7; D: NA; V: TRBV11-1; size: NA; DNA: TGTGCCAGTTCTAGCGAAAACTACGAGCAGTACTTC; CDR3: CASSSENYEQYF
J: TRBJ2-6; D: TRBD2; V: TRBV10-3; size: NA; DNA: TGTGCCATCAGTGAGTCCACCGGGACTAGCGGTTCTGGGGCCAACGTCCTGACTTTC; CDR3: CAISESTGTSGSGANVLTF
J: TRBJ2-1; D: TRBD2; V: TRBV30; size: NA; DNA: TGTGCCTGGAGTGAGCGGACTAGCGGGGGTGAGCAGTTCTTC; CDR3: CAWSERTSGGEQFF
J: TRBJ2-5; D: NA; V: TRBV11-2; size: NA; DNA: TGTGCCAGCAGCTTAGGAGCGGAGACCCAGTACTTC; CDR3: CASSLGAETQYF